This note documents a single T cell receptor (beta chain) sequence. These data come from a study of T cell responses to AZD1222 COVID-19 vaccine. V shed 7 bases and J shed 1 base, with 20 bases lying between them. The germline V gene has CDR1 SGDLS and CDR2 YYNGEE. The CDR3 runs 17 residues. Sequenced by immunoSEQ multiplex PCR; TCRdb stores in-frame clones only, minus some. The sample has under 150,000 clones, under 90% seen once. This specimen was peripheral blood, taken 28 days after the second AZD1222 dose. This sequence was found in an adult who received the AZD1222 COVID-19 vaccine. The genes are TRBV9 and TRBJ2-2; D is possibly TRBD2 (5 bases). As DNA, the CDR3 is TGTGCCAGCGCACGTACACCAGGACTGCTGAACACCGGGGAGCTGTTTTTT. This codes for CASARTPGLLNTGELFF.